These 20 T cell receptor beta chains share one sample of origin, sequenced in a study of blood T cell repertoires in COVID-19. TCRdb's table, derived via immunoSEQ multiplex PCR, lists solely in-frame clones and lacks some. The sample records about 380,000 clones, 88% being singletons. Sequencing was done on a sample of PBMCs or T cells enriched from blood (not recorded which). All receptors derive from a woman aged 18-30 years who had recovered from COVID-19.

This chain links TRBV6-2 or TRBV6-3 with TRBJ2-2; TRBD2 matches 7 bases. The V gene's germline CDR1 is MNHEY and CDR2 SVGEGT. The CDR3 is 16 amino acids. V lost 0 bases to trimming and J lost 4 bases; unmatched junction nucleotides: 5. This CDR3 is CASSYSGGLGTGELFF. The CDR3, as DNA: TGTGCCAGCAGTTACTCCGGGGGGTTGGGCACCGGGGAGCTGTTTTTT.

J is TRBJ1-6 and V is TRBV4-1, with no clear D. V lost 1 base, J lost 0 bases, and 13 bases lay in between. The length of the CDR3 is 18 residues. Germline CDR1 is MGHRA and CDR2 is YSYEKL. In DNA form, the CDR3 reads TGCGCCAGCAGCCAAGGGGCCGGCCCGAGCTCCTATAATTCACCCCTCCACTTT. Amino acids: CASSQGAGPSSYNSPLHF.

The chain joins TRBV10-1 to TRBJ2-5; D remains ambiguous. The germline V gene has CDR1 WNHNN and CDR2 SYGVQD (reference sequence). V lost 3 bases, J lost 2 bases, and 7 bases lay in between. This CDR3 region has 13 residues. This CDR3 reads CASSEEDQETQYF. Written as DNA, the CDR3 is TGCGCCAGCAGTGAAGAGGATCAAGAGACCCAGTACTTC.

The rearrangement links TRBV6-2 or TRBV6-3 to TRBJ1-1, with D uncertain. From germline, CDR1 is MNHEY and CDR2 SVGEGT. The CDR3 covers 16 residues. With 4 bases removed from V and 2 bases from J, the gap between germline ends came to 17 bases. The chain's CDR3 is CASSLRQLDDNTEAFF. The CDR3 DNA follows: TGTGCCAGCAGTTTACGACAATTGGATGACAACACTGAAGCTTTCTTT.

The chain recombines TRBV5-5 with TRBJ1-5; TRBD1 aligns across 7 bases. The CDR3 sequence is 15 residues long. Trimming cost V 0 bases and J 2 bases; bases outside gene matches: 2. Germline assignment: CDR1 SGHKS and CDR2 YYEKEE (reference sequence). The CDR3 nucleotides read TGTGCCAGCAGCTTGGAAGGGGGCGGCAATCAGCCCCAGCATTTT. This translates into CASSLEGGGNQPQHF. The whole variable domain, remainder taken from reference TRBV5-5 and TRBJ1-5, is DAGVTQSPTHLIKTRGQQVTLRCSPISGHKSVSWYQQVLGQGPQFIFQYYEKEERGRGNFPDRFSARQFPNYSSELNVNALLLGDSALYLCASSLEGGGNQPQHFGDGTRLSIL.

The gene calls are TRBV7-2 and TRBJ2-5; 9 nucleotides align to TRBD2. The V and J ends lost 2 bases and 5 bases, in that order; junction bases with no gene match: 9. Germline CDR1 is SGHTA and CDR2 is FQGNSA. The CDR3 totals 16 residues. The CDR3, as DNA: TGTGCCAGCAGCTTAAATGGACTAGCGCTGGTGGAGACCCAGTACTTC. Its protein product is CASSLNGLALVETQYF.

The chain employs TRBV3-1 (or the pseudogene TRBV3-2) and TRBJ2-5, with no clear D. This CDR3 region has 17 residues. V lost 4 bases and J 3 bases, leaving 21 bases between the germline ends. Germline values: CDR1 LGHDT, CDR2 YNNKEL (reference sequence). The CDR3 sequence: CASSPHPLHAVEETQYF. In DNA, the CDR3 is TGTGCCAGCAGCCCACACCCCTTGCACGCTGTCGAAGAGACCCAGTACTTC.

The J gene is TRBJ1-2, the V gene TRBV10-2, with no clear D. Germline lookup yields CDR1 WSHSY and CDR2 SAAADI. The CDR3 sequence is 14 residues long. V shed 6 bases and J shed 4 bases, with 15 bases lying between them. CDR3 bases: TGCGCCAGCAGCGAAGATCCAGTGGTCTATGGCTACACCTTC. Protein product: CASSEDPVVYGYTF.

The CDR3 DNA sequence: TGTGCCAGCAGTTTAGCCAGGGGAATGGCTTTCTTT. Translating gives CASSLARGMAFF. The chain has TRBV28 and TRBJ1-1; possible D gene TRBD1, 6 bases. Germline V gives CDR1 MDHEN, CDR2 SYDVKM. CDR3 length: 12 residues. Trimming cost V 2 bases and J 11 bases, with 12 bases left between them.

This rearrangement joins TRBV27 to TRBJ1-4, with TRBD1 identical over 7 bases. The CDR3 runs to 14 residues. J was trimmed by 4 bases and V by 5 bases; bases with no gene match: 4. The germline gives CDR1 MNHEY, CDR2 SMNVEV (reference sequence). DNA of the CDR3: TGTGCCAGCAGTCTCGGACAGGTTAATGAAAAACTGTTTTTT. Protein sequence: CASSLGQVNEKLFF.

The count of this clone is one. The CDR3 is CASRRSGGQETQYF. In DNA form, the CDR3 reads TGTGCCAGCAGAAGGAGCGGGGGACAAGAGACCCAGTACTTC. V and J are TRBV25-1 and TRBJ2-5; TRBD2 matches 8 bases. Losses at the gene ends were 6 bases for V and 2 bases for J; bases not matched to a gene: 5. CDR1 is MGHDK, CDR2 SYGVNS, per germline. This CDR3 is built from 14 residues. Looking up the rest from reference TRBV25-1 and TRBJ2-5 gives the full variable domain: EADIYQTPRYLVIGTGKKITLECSQTMGHDKMYWYQQDPGMELHLIHYSYGVNSTEKGDLSSESTVSRIRTEHFPLTLESARPSHTSQYLCASRRSGGQETQYFGPGTRLLVL.

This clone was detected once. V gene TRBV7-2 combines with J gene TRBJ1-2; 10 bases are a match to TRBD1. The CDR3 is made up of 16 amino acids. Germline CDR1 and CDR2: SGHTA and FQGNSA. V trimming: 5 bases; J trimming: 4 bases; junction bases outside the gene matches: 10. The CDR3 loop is CASSRQRTGGLYGYTF. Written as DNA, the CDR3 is TGTGCCAGCAGCCGCCAGAGGACAGGGGGGCTCTATGGCTACACCTTC.

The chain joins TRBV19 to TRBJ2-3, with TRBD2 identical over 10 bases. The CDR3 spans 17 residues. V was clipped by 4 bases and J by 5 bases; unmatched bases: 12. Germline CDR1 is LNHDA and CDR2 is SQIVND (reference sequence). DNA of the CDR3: TGTGCCAGTAGTACCACCCTAGCGGGGGCCGTCGGAGATACGCAGTATTTT. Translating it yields CASSTTLAGAVGDTQYF.

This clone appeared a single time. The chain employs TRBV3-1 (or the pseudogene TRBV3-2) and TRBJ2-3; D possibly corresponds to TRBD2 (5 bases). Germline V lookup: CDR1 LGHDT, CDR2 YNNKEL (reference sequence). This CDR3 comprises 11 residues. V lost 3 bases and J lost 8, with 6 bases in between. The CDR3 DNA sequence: TGTGCCAGCAGCCAGGGGAGTACGCAGTATTTT. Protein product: CASSQGSTQYF.

The chain's CDR3 is CASSFSGAAVEKLFF. The CDR3 nucleotides read TGTGCCAGCAGTTTCTCAGGGGCCGCCGTTGAAAAACTGTTTTTT. The V gene is TRBV27, the J gene TRBJ1-4, with a weak D call TRBD1 (6 bases). The germline gives CDR1 MNHEY, CDR2 SMNVEV (reference sequence). The CDR3 consists of 15 residues. Trimming shortened V by 3 bases and J by 7 bases, and 15 bases separated the two germline ends. Supplemented by reference TRBV27 and TRBJ1-4, the full variable domain reads EAQVTQNPRYLITVTGKKLTVTCSQNMNHEYMSWYRQDPGLGLRQIYYSMNVEVTDKGDVPEGYKVSRKEKRNFPLILESPSPNQTSLYFCASSFSGAAVEKLFFGSGTQLSVL.

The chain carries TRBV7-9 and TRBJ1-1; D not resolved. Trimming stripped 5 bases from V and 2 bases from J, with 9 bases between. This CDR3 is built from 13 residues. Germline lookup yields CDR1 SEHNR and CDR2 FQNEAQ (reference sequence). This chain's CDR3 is CASSPAANTEAFF. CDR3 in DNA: TGTGCCAGCAGCCCGGCGGCCAACACTGAAGCTTTCTTT.

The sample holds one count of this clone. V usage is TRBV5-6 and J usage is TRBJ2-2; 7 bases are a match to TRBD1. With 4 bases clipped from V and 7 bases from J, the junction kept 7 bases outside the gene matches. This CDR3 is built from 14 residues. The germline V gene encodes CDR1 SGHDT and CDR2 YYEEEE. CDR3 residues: CASSGTGVVGELFF. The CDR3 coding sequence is TGTGCCAGCAGCGGAACAGGGGTGGTCGGGGAGCTGTTTTTT.

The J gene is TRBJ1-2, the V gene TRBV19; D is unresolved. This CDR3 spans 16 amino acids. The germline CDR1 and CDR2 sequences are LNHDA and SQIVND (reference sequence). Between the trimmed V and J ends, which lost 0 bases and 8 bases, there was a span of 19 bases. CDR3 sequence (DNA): TGTGCCAGTAGTATAGAGCCCTTTGCGGGCTCGAGGGGCTACACCTTC. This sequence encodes CASSIEPFAGSRGYTF.

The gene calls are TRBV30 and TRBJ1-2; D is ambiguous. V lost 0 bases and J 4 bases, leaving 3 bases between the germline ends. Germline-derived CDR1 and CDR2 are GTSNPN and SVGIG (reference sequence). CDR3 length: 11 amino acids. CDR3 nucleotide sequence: TGTGCCTGGAGTGTTAGCTATGGCTACACCTTC. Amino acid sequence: CAWSVSYGYTF.

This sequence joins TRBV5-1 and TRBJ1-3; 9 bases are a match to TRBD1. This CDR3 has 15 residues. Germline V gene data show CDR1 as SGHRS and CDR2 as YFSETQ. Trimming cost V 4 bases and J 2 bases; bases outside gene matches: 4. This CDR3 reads CASSADRGAGNTIYF. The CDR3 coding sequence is TGCGCCAGCAGCGCGGACAGGGGCGCTGGAAACACCATATATTTT.